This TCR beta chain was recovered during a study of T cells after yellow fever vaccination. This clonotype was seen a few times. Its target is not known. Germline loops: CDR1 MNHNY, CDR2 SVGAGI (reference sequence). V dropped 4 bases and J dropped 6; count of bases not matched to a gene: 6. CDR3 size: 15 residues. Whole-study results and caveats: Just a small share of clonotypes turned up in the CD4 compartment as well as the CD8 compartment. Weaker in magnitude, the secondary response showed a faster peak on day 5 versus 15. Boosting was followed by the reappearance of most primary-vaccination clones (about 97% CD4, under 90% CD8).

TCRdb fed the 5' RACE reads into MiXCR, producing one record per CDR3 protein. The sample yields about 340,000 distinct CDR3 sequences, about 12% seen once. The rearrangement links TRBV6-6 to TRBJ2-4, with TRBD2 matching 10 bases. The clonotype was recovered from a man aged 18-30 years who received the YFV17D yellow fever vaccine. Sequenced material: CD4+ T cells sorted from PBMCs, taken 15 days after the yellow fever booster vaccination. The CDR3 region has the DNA TGTGCCAGCAGTTCTCCCAGACTAGCGGGAAACATTCAGTACTTC. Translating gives CASSSPRLAGNIQYF.